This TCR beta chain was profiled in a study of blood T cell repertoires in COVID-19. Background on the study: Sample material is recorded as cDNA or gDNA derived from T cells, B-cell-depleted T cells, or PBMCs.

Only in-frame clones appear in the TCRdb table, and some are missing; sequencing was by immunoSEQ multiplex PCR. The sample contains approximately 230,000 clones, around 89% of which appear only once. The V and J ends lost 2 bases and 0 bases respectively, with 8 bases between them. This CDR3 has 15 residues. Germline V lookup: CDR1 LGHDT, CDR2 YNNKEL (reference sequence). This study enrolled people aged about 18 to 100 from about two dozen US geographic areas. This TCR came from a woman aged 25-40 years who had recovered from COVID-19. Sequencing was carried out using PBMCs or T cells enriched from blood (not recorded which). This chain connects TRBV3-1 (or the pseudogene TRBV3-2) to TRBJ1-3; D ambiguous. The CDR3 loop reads CASSQLPLSGNTIYF. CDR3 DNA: TGTGCCAGCAGCCAACTTCCCCTCTCTGGAAACACCATATATTTT.